These 16 T cell receptor beta chains share one sample of origin, sequenced in a study of response to subunit inactivated influenza vaccine. A single record per CDR3 protein comes from TCRdb applying MiXCR to the RT-PCR reads. Of around 580,000 distinct CDR3 sequences in the sample, 14% were seen once. The specimen comprised PBMCs from blood, sampled roughly 12 days after vaccination. The receptor set was obtained from a man aged 45-65 years who received an inactivated influenza vaccine.

This clonotype was seen repeatedly, ten times or more. This chain connects TRBV7-9 to TRBJ1-2; no reliable D call. Between the trimmed V and J ends, which lost 4 bases and 5 bases, there was a span of 8 bases. The length of the CDR3 is 12 residues. Germline V gene sequence: CDR1 SEHNR, CDR2 FQNEAQ (reference sequence). CDR3 sequence reads: CASSSDQYGYTF. The CDR3 nucleotides are TGTGCCAGCAGCTCGGACCAATATGGCTACACCTTC.

This clonotype has more than one count but fewer than ten. This chain uses TRBV10-1 with TRBJ2-1; D is perhaps TRBD2 (6 bases). Trimming removed 4 bases at V and 4 bases at J, with 14 bases between. The CDR3 is 15 residues long. Germline V lookup: CDR1 WNHNN, CDR2 SYGVQD (reference sequence). CDR3 region: CASSATSSGYNEQFF. The CDR3 DNA sequence: TGCGCCAGCAGTGCTACTAGCTCCGGTTACAATGAGCAGTTCTTC.

In its sample, this clonotype was seen a few times. The rearrangement uses TRBV12-3 or TRBV12-4 and TRBJ2-3, with D possibly matching TRBD1 (6 bases). The CDR3 sequence is 14 residues long. Trimming shortened V by 2 bases and J by 3 bases, and 9 bases separated the two germline ends. CDR3 residues: CASSLLGATDTQYF. The CDR3 DNA reads as TGTGCCAGCAGTTTACTGGGGGCAACAGATACGCAGTATTTT.

The chain has TRBV4-3 and TRBJ1-3, with 8 bases lining up with TRBD1. Unmatched junction bases numbered 9, after V lost 1 base and J lost 4 bases. The CDR3 extends over 17 amino acids. Per the germline V gene, CDR1 is LGHNA and CDR2 is YSLEER. In DNA form, the CDR3 reads TGCGCCAGCAGCCAAGGTGGTGCGACAGGGGCAGGAAACACCATATATTTT. Its protein product is CASSQGGATGAGNTIYF.

The chain has TRBV11-2 and TRBJ1-1; TRBD1 matches at 9 bases. Germline V gene sequence: CDR1 SGHAT, CDR2 FQNNGV. This CDR3 is 15 amino acids long. J gave up 5 bases and V 5 bases, and 9 bases lay outside the gene matches. The chain's CDR3 is CASSLTGTGRTEAFF. The CDR3 region has the DNA TGTGCCAGCAGCCTAACCGGGACAGGGAGGACTGAAGCTTTCTTT. The full variable domain, completed using reference TRBV11-2 and TRBJ1-1, is EAGVAQSPRYKIIEKRQSVAFWCNPISGHATLYWYQQILGQGPKLLIQFQNNGVVDDSQLPKDRFSAERLKGVDSTLKIQPAKLEDSAVYLCASSLTGTGRTEAFFGQGTRLTVV.

The chain is built from TRBV20-1 and TRBJ2-1; TRBD2 matches 11 bases. The germline CDR1 and CDR2 sequences are DFQATT and SNEGSKA (reference sequence). This CDR3 has 14 amino acids. J lost 8 bases, V lost 3 bases, and 6 bases had no gene match. CDR3 DNA sequence: TGCAGTGCTAGTGGGACTAGCGGTATGGATGAGCAGTTCTTC. This translates into CSASGTSGMDEQFF.

The chain combines TRBV5-4 with TRBJ2-5; 8 bases agree with TRBD1. The CDR3 spans 14 residues. Germline V gene lookup returns CDR1 SGHNT and CDR2 YYREEE (reference sequence). The ends lost 5 bases at V and 1 base at J; junction bases unmatched: 4. CDR3 loop: CASSRQGSQETQYF. The CDR3 bases are TGTGCCAGCAGTCGACAGGGGTCCCAAGAGACCCAGTACTTC.

There are a few counts of this clonotype. The CDR3 protein is CASRDPGLRETQYF. The CDR3 bases are TGTGCCAGCAGAGACCCGGGACTAAGAGAGACCCAGTACTTC. The chain links TRBV7-2 to TRBJ2-5; 7 nucleotides align to TRBD2. Germline lookup yields CDR1 SGHTA and CDR2 FQGNSA. This CDR3 spans 14 amino acids. The J segment lost 4 bases and the V segment lost 6 bases, leaving 8 bases of the junction unmatched.

This clonotype was counted between two and nine times. The chain has TRBV7-2 and TRBJ2-5, with 9 bases that match TRBD1. Trimming cost V 2 bases and J 3 bases; bases outside gene matches: 10. The CDR3 is made up of 17 amino acids. The germline gives CDR1 SGHTA, CDR2 FQGNSA. CDR3 sequence (DNA): TGTGCCAGCAGCTTAAACCGTCCCGGGACAGGGAAAGAGACCCAGTACTTC. It is translated as CASSLNRPGTGKETQYF.

This clonotype was found a few times. The chain couples TRBV7-9 to TRBJ1-1, with D unclear. The V and J ends lost 8 bases and 1 base respectively, with 17 bases between them. CDR1 and CDR2 (germline): SEHNR, FQNEAQ (reference sequence). The CDR3 has 15 amino acids. The CDR3 loop is CASSSGWNSNTEAFF. The CDR3 DNA follows: TGTGCCAGCTCCTCGGGATGGAATTCGAACACTGAAGCTTTCTTT.

This clonotype was found a few times. The V gene is TRBV12-3 or TRBV12-4, the J gene TRBJ2-1; 9 bases are shared with TRBD1. The CDR3 covers 15 residues. J lost 1 base, V lost 7 bases, and 5 bases had no gene match. CDR3 in amino acids: CASTRGQGSYNEQFF. In nucleotides, the CDR3 is TGTGCCAGCACCCGGGGACAGGGATCCTACAATGAGCAGTTCTTC.

This clonotype has just a few counts. The chain employs TRBV3-1 and TRBJ1-1; D is unclear. The CDR3 has 16 amino acids. Trimming left V 1 base short and J 1 base short, with 13 bases between. In germline, CDR1 is LGHDT, CDR2 YNNKEL (reference sequence). This CDR3 is CASSQVRLSANTEAFF. CDR3 DNA: TGTGCCAGCAGCCAAGTCAGGCTGTCGGCGAACACTGAAGCTTTCTTT.

The rearrangement links TRBV20-1 to TRBJ2-7, with a weak D call TRBD2 (6 bases). Deletions cut 5 bases from V and 3 bases from J, with 11 bases between. The CDR3 loop spans 12 amino acids. The germline gives CDR1 DFQATT, CDR2 SNEGSKA (reference sequence). CDR3 residues: CSALNGGYEQYF. DNA for the CDR3: TGCAGTGCTCTCAACGGGGGCTACGAGCAGTACTTC.

This clonotype was seen only a few times. CDR3 DNA sequence: TGCGCCAGCAGCCAAGGCAGCCGAGGGACACCGTGGGATCAGCCCCAGCATTTT. It codes for CASSQGSRGTPWDQPQHF. This chain joins TRBV4-1 and TRBJ1-5; tentative D call: TRBD1 (6 bases). Germline V gene data show CDR1 as MGHRA and CDR2 as YSYEKL. Trimming took 1 base from V and 5 from J, leaving 21 bases between them. CDR3 length equals 18 residues.

This clonotype has just a few counts. The chain couples TRBV4-3 to TRBJ2-5; TRBD2 matches 7 bases. Trimming removed 0 bases from V and 9 bases from J; junction bases left unmatched: 10. This CDR3 is 15 amino acids long. The germline V gene encodes CDR1 LGHNA and CDR2 YSLEER. The CDR3 sequence is CASSQDRQAGIAQYF. The CDR3 DNA reads TGCGCCAGCAGCCAAGATCGACAAGCGGGGATCGCCCAGTACTTC.

The J gene is TRBJ2-7, the V gene TRBV12-3 or TRBV12-4, with TRBD2 identical over 9 bases. The CDR3 length is 15 residues. Germline trimming cut 3 bases from V and 5 bases from J; bases unmatched to any gene: 8. CDR3 sequence: CASSFGGVAGDEQYF. CDR3 nucleotides: TGTGCCAGCAGTTTTGGGGGTGTAGCGGGAGACGAGCAGTACTTC.